This TCR beta chain appears in the sequencing data of a study of blood T cells in healthy people across ages (dated by TCRdb to the mid-2010s). At the level of the whole study: Template switching captured roughly one uniquely barcoded TCR beta cDNA molecule per two T cells in model experiments. For two donors (one aged 18 to 30 and one aged 80 or older), the study analyzed two additional independent replicas of 1 million unique cDNA reads from the same blood draw. The donors were split into four age groups: young (average approximately 16 years), middle-aged (roughly 40), aged (roughly 68) and long-lived (more than 80). To avoid experimental bias, donors of different ages were distributed randomly across sequencing lanes. Using deep sequencing normalized with unique cDNA molecular identifiers, the study measured how TCR beta repertoire diversity changes with age.

Here is what the overall study found, with its caveats: Estimates of total diversity based on one million sequenced T cells were considered lower bounds and underestimates. Because donor CMV infection status was unknown, age-related changes in expanded clonotypes were potentially confounded. There was a strong correlation between observed TCR beta diversity and the percentage of naive T cells measured by flow cytometry. Since profiling was done on bulk unsorted PBMCs, naive and antigen-experienced compartments could not be conclusively compared. Compared with the aged group, the long-lived group had more naive CD4+ T cells, fewer expanded clones and increased TCR diversity, suggesting age selection. As age increased, observed TCR beta diversity per million T cells dropped in a roughly linear way, and a significant reduction was already evident by age around 41.

Library creation used 5' RACE. Sequencing was performed on an Illumina HiSeq 2500. A second PCR of about 6 to 12 cycles was run with a J-beta primer mix and a sample-barcoded 5' primer. A template-switch 5' adaptor carrying 12 random nucleotides introduced a unique molecular identifier onto each TCR beta cDNA molecule. At least 3 million CDR3-containing paired-end reads were obtained from each sample. First-strand cDNA was synthesized from all RNA with the Mint cDNA synthesis kit, primed by a TRBC-specific oligonucleotide. Following uracil-DNA glycosylase treatment, all cDNA underwent a first 18-cycle PCR with the universal primers M1SS and BC2_uni_R. In the paper's pipeline: Each sample was normalized by randomly selecting 1 million high-quality reads, each carrying a distinct molecular identifier. Reads sharing molecular identifiers were discarded rather than binned into consensus sequences. MiTCR, run with a Q25 quality threshold and the strictest error-elimination algorithm, handled CDR3 identification, clonotype clustering and error correction. A nonparametric unseen species model using Euler transformation provided a lower-bound estimate of total TCR beta diversity. Clones were called with MiXCR by TCRdb after fastp trimmed the public reads at Q25, and only in-frame beta chains were retained. Under each unique CDR3 protein, matching rows form one entry showing the most common genes and DNA. V and J calls and clone size were set by TCRdb, not the authors. In all, the sample holds about 680,000 distinct CDR3 sequences, and 49% of those were seen once. In total, the top ten clones hold around 32% of the sample.

The donors were roughly 38 Caucasian individuals from Russia, aged roughly 6 to 90 years, who were systemically healthy. Each donor gave around 9.5 milliliters of peripheral blood, collected into EDTA-treated Vacutainer tubes. Ficoll-Paque density-gradient centrifugation was used to isolate PBMCs, with at least 6 million per sample. Total RNA was extracted from PBMCs with Trizol reagent, with at least 6 micrograms obtained per sample. Naive CD45RAhigh/CD27high T cell percentages were measured by flow cytometry on a PBMC aliquot from every donor. About this clonotype: Its antigen has not been determined. Base-call qualities are not available, and no considerably larger clone is one nucleotide away.

This TCR derives from a woman aged 55-69 years in good health. What was sequenced was blood.

The CDR3 protein: CSVPAGGPDEQYF. The DNA is as follows: TGCAGTGTTCCAGCGGGAGGGCCCGACGAGCAGTACTTC. The chain employs TRBV20-1 and TRBJ2-7; 10 junctional bases match TRBD2. The germline V gene (reference sequence) yields DFQATT for CDR1 and SNEGSKA for CDR2. Taken from cysteine to phenylalanine, the CDR3 has 13 residues. Left in the record is the CDR3 DNA by itself, 39 bases read in frame from the first base. After removal of 7 bases from V and 5 bases from J, the junction retains 8 bases not matched to a gene.